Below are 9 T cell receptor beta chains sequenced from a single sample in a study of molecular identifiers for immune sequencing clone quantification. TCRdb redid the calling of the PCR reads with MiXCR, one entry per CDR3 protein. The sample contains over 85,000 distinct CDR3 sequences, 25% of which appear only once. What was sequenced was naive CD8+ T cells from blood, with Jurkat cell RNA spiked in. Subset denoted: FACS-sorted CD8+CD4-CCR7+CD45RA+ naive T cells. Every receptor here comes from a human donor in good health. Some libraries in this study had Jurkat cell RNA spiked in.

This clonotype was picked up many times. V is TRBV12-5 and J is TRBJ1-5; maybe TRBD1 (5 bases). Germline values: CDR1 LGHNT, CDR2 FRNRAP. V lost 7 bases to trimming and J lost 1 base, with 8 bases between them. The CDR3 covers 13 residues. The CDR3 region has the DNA TGTGCTAGTGCGGGGGAAAGCAATCAGCCCCAGCATTTT. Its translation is CASAGESNQPQHF.

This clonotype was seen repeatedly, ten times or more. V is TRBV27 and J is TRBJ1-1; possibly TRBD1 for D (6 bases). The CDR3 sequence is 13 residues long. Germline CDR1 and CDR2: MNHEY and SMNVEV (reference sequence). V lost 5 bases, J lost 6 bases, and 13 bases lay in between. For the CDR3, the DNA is TGTGCCAGCAGTATACAGGGTAACGCTGAAGCTTTCTTT. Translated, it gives CASSIQGNAEAFF.

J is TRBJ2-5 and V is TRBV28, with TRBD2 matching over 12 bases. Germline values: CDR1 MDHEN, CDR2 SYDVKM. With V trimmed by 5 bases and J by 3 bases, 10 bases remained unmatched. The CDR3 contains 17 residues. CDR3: CASSLGLAGLREETQYF. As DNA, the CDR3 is TGTGCCAGCAGTCTCGGACTAGCGGGGTTGAGAGAAGAGACCCAGTACTTC. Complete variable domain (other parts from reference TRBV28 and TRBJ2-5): DVKVTQSSRYLVKRTGEKVFLECVQDMDHENMFWYRQDPGLGLRLIYFSYDVKMKEKGDIPEGYSVSREKKERFSLILESASTNQTSMYLCASSLGLAGLREETQYFGPGTRLLVL.

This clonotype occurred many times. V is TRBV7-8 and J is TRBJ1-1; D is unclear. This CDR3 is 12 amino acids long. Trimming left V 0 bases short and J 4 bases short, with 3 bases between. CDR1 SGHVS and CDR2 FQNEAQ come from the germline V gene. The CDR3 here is CASSLASTEAFF. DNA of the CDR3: TGTGCCAGCAGCTTAGCGAGCACTGAAGCTTTCTTT.

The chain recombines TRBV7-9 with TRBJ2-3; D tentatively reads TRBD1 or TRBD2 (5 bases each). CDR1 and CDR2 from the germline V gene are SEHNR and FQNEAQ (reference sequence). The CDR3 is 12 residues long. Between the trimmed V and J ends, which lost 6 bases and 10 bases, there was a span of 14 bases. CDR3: CASRGTRDPQYF. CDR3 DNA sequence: TGTGCCAGCAGGGGGACGCGCGATCCGCAGTATTTT.

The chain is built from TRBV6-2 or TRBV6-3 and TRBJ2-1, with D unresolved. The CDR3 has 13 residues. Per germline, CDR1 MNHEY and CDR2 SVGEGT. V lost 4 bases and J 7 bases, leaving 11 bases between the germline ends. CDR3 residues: CASSFRTENEQFF. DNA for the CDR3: TGTGCCAGCAGTTTTCGGACGGAGAATGAGCAGTTCTTC.

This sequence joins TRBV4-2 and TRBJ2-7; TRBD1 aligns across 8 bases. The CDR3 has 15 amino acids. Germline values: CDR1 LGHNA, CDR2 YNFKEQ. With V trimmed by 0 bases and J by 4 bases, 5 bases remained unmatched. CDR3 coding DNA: TGTGCCAGCAGCCAAGATCCGCAGGGGGCATACGAGCAGTACTTC. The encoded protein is CASSQDPQGAYEQYF.

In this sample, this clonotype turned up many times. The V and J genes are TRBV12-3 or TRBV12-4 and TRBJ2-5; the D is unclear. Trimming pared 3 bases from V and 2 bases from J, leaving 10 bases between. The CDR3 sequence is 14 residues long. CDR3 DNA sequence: TGTGCCAGCAGTTTTGTAACCAGTCAAGAGACCCAGTACTTC. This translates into CASSFVTSQETQYF.

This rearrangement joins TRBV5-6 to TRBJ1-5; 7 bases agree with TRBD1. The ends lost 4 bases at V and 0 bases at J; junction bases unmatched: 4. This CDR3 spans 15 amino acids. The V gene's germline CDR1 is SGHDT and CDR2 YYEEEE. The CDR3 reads CASSEGALSNQPQHF. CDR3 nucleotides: TGTGCCAGCAGCGAGGGGGCGCTTAGCAATCAGCCCCAGCATTTT.